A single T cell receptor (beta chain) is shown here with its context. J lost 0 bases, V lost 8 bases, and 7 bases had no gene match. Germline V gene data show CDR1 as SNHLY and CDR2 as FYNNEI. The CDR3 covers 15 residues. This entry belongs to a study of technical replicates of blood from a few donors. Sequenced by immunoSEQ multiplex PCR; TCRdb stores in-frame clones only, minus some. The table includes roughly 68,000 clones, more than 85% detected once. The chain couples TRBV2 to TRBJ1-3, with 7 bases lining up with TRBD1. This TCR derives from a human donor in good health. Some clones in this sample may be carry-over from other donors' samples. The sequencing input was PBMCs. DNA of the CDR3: TGTGCCAGCGTACCGGGACAGAGCTCTGGAAACACCATATATTTT. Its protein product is CASVPGQSSGNTIYF.